This T cell receptor beta chain was recorded in a study of T-cell reconstitution after alpha-beta-depleted transplantation in children. General study results and limits: At day 60, the high TCRbeta diversity found in some patients originated from recipient T cells and thymic progenitors that had survived. Expanded graft clones numbering several hundred reportedly gave rise to alpha-beta T cells about two months after transplant.

This clonotype was counted only a few times. Its matching antigen is unknown. V was pared by 0 bases and J by 2 bases, with 1 base of the junction left unmatched. CDR1 and CDR2 (germline): SGHRS, YFSETQ. CDR3 length equals 14 residues. TCRbeta library preparation incorporated unique molecular identifiers. TCRdb called the PCR reads again in MiXCR, with one record for every CDR3 protein. Here the sample spans 70,000 to 95,000 distinct CDR3 sequences, roughly 18% being singletons. This clonotype was obtained from a male patient aged 2-10 years who had a stem cell transplant for acute lymphoblastic leukemia, so the T cells may come from the graft donor. Sequenced material: PBMCs, mostly from graft donor cells, taken 360 days after TCRalphabeta/CD19-depleted stem cell transplant. The chain links TRBV5-1 to TRBJ2-7; 8 bases map to TRBD2. CDR3 loop: CASSLVSGTYEQYF. CDR3 coding DNA: TGCGCCAGCAGCTTGGTTAGCGGGACCTACGAGCAGTACTTC. Full variable domain (outside the CDR3, taken from reference TRBV5-1 and TRBJ2-7): KAGVTQTPRYLIKTRGQQVTLSCSPISGHRSVSWYQQTPGQGLQFLFEYFSETQRNKGNFPGRFSGRQFSNSRSEMNVSTLELGDSALYLCASSLVSGTYEQYFGPGTRLTVT.